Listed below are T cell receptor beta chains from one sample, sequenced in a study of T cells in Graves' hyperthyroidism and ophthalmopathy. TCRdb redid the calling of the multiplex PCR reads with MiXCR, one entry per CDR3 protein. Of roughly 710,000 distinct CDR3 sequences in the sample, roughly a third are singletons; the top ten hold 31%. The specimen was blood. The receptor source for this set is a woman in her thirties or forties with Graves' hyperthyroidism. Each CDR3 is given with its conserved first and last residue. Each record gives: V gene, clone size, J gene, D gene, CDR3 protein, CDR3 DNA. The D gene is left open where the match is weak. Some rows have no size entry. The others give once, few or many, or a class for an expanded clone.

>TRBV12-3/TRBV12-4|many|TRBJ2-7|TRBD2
CASSLGLAGTYEQYF
TGTGCCAGCAGTTTAGGACTAGCGGGGACCTACGAGCAGTACTTC
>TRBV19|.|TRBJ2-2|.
CASSMKTNTGELFF
TGTGCCAGTAGTATGAAAACAAACACCGGGGAGCTGTTTTTT
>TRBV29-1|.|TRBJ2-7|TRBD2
CSVVAGRALEQYF
TGCAGCGTTGTGGCAGGGAGGGCCCTCGAGCAGTACTTC
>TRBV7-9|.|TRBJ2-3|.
CASSTTSTQYF
TGTGCCAGCAGCACGACCAGTACGCAGTATTTT
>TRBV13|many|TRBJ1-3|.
CASSLGQANTIYF
TGTGCCAGCAGCTTAGGACAGGCAAACACCATATATTTT
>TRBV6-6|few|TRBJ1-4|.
CASSYSDGATNEKLFF
TGTGCCAGCAGTTACTCGGACGGAGCAACTAATGAAAAACTGTTTTTT
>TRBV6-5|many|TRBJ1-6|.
CASSPTYQGGSPLHF
TGTGCCAGCAGCCCTACTTACCAGGGTGGATCACCCCTCCACTTT
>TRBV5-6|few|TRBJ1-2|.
CASSWYRENYGYTF
TGTGCCAGCAGCTGGTACAGGGAAAACTATGGCTACACCTTC
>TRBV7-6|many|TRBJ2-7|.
CASSSYTWMTVSYEQYF
TGTGCTAGCAGCTCATATACGTGGATGACTGTCTCTTACGAGCAGTACTTC
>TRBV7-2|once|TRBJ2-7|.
CASSLVLNWDGAYEQYF
TGTGCCAGCAGCTTAGTGCTTAATTGGGACGGGGCCTACGAGCAGTACTTC
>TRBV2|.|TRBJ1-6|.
CASGGGVSPLHF
TGTGCCAGCGGTGGGGGGGTATCACCCCTCCACTTT
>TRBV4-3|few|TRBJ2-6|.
CASSQDSTGANVLTF
TGCGCCAGCAGCCAAGATTCAACCGGGGCCAACGTCCTGACTTTC
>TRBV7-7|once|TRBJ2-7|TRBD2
CASSLDMGGYEQYF
TGTGCTAGCAGCTTAGACATGGGGGGGTACGAGCAGTACTTC
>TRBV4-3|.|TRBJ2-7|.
CASSQVTGLSYEQYF
TGCGCCAGCAGCCAAGTAACGGGCCTCTCCTACGAGCAGTACTTC
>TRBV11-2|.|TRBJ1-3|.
CASSLGTEKGNTIYF
TGTGCCAGCAGCTTAGGAACAGAAAAAGGAAACACCATATATTTT
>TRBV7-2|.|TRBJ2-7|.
CASSIRQTEGEQYF
TGTGCCAGCAGCATTCGACAGACCGAGGGGGAGCAGTACTTC
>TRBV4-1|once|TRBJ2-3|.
CASSQDFPDTQYF
TGCGCCAGCAGCCAAGATTTCCCTGATACGCAGTATTTT
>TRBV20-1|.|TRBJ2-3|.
CSARDLTSSDTQYF
TGCAGTGCTAGAGATCTAACGTCGTCAGATACGCAGTATTTT
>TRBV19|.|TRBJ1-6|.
CASSMDGGRSYNSPLHF
TGTGCCAGTAGTATGGACGGAGGACGCTCCTATAATTCACCCCTCCACTTT
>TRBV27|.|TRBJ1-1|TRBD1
CASRRGTANTEAFF
TGTGCCAGCAGGCGTGGGACAGCAAACACTGAAGCTTTCTTT
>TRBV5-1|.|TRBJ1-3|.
CASSHEGPGNTIYF
TGCGCCAGCAGCCACGAGGGGCCTGGAAACACCATATATTTT
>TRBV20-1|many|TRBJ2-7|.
CSARARPEQYF
TGCAGTGCTAGAGCCCGCCCAGAGCAGTACTTC
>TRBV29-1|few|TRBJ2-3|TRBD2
CSVSGRASDTQYF
TGCAGCGTAAGCGGGAGGGCCTCAGATACGCAGTATTTT
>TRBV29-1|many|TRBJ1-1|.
CSVESGRKAFF
TGCAGCGTTGAATCGGGAAGGAAAGCTTTCTTT
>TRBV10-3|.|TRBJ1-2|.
CAISSAGTAWGKWDGYTF
TGTGCCATCAGCAGCGCCGGGACGGCCTGGGGAAAGTGGGATGGCTACACCTTC
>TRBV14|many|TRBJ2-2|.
CASSLQATGELFF
TGTGCCAGCAGCCTCCAGGCGACCGGGGAGCTGTTTTTT
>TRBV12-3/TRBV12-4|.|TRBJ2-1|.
CASSFGGSYNEQFF
TGTGCCAGCAGTTTTGGGGGCTCCTACAATGAGCAGTTCTTC
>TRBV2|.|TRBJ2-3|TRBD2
CASSPLAASTDTQYF
TGTGCCAGCAGTCCGCTAGCGGCGAGCACAGATACGCAGTATTTT
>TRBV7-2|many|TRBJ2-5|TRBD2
CASSLNGLAAQETQYF
TGTGCCAGCAGCTTGAACGGACTAGCGGCCCAAGAGACCCAGTACTTC
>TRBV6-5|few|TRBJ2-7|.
CASSYTAEAYYEQYF
TGTGCCAGCAGTTACACCGCAGAGGCCTACTACGAGCAGTACTTC
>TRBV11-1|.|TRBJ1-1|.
CASSPLLDNTEAFF
TGTGCCAGCTCACCACTTTTGGACAACACTGAAGCTTTCTTT
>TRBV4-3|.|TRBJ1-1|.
CASSQVLVNTEAFF
TGCGCCAGCAGCCAAGTCTTGGTGAACACTGAAGCTTTCTTT
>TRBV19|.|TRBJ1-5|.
CASSIGPQENQPQHF
TGTGCCAGTAGTATTGGCCCTCAGGAGAATCAGCCCCAGCATTTT
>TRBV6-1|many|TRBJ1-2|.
CASSEAGQGRGYTF
TGTGCCAGCAGTGAAGCGGGGCAGGGTCGTGGCTACACCTTC
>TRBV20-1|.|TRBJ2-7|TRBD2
CSAIQRGAESTYEQYF
TGCAGTGCTATCCAGCGGGGGGCCGAAAGTACCTACGAGCAGTACTTC
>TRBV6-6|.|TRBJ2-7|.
CAASDNTLEQYF
TGTGCCGCCTCGGATAATACGTTGGAGCAGTACTTC
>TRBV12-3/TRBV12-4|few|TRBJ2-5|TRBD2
CASSPKLAGKETQYF
TGTGCCAGCAGTCCGAAACTAGCGGGGAAAGAGACCCAGTACTTC
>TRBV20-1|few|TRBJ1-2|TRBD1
CSAGGQGFYGYTF
TGCAGTGCTGGGGGACAGGGCTTCTATGGCTACACCTTC
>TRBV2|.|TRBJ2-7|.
CASSLYGGGISYEQYF
TGTGCCAGCAGTTTATACGGGGGTGGAATCTCCTACGAGCAGTACTTC
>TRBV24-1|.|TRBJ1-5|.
CATSDAGYFWPQHF
TGTGCCACCAGTGATGCGGGATATTTCTGGCCCCAGCATTTT
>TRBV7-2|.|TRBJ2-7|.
CASSPWSTYYEQYF
TGTGCCAGCAGCCCCTGGTCGACATACTACGAGCAGTACTTC
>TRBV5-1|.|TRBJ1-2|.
CASSYRDVYGYTF
TGCGCCAGCAGCTACAGAGACGTCTACGGCTACACCTTC
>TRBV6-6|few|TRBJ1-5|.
CASRAHGGVNQPQHF
TGTGCCAGCAGGGCTCACGGAGGGGTCAATCAGCCCCAGCATTTT
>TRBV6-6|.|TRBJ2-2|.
CASGQTGTTGELFF
TGTGCCAGCGGCCAGACCGGGACCACCGGGGAGCTGTTTTTT
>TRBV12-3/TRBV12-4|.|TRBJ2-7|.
CASTLRGWAYEQYF
TGTGCCAGCACCCTCCGGGGTTGGGCCTACGAGCAGTACTTC
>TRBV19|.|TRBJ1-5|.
CASSGGNLQPQHF
TGTGCCAGTAGTGGGGGAAACTTGCAGCCCCAGCATTTT
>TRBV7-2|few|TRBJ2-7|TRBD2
CASSQIAGGYEQYF
TGTGCCAGCAGCCAGATAGCGGGGGGGTACGAGCAGTACTTC
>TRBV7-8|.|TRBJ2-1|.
CASSLRGSSYNEQFF
TGTGCCAGCAGCTTAAGGGGGAGCTCCTACAATGAGCAGTTCTTC